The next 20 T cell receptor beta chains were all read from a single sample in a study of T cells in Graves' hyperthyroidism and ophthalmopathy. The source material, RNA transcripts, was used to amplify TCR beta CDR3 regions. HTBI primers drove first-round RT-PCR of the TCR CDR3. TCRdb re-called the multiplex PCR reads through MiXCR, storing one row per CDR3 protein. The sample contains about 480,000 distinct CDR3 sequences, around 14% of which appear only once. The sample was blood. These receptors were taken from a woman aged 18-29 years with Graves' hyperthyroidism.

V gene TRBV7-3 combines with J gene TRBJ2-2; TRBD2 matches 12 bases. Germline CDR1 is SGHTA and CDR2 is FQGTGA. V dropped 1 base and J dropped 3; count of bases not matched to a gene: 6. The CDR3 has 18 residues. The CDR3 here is CASSLRLAGGNDTGELFF. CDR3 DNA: TGTGCCAGCAGCTTAAGGCTAGCGGGAGGGAACGACACCGGGGAGCTGTTTTTT.

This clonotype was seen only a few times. The CDR3 bases are TGTGCCAGCAGACCCAGGGGGAGCTCCTACAATGAGCAGTTCTTC. Translation gives CASRPRGSSYNEQFF. This chain connects TRBV5-4 to TRBJ2-1; 7 bases match TRBD1. The CDR3 runs 15 residues. Trimming removed 5 bases from V and 0 bases from J; junction bases left unmatched: 5. Germline V gives CDR1 SGHNT, CDR2 YYREEE (reference sequence). Full variable domain (rest looked up from reference TRBV5-4 and TRBJ2-1): ETGVTQSPTHLIKTRGQQVTLRCSSQSGHNTVSWYQQALGQGPQFIFQYYREEENGRGNFPPRFSGLQFPNYSSELNVNALELDDSALYLCASRPRGSSYNEQFFGPGTRLTVL.

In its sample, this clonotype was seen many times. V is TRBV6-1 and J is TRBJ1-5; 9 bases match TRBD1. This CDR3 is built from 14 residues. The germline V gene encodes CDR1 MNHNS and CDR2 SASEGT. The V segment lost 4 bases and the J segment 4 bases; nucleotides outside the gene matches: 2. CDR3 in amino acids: CASSVGTGNQPQHF. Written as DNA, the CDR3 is TGTGCCAGCAGTGTAGGGACAGGGAATCAGCCCCAGCATTTT.

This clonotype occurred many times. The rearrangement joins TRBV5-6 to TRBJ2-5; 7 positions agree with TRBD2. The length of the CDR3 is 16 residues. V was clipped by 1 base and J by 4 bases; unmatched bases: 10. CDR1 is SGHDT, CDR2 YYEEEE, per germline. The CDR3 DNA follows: TGTGCCAGCAGCTTGCTCGCGGGAGAATTAGGAGAGACCCAGTACTTC. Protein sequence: CASSLLAGELGETQYF.

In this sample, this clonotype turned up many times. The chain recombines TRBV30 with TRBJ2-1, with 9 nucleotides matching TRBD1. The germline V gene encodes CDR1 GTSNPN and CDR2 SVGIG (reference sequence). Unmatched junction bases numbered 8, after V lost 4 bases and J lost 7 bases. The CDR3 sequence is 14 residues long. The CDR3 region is CAWNTDRGKNEQFF. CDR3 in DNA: TGTGCCTGGAACACGGACAGGGGTAAAAATGAGCAGTTCTTC.

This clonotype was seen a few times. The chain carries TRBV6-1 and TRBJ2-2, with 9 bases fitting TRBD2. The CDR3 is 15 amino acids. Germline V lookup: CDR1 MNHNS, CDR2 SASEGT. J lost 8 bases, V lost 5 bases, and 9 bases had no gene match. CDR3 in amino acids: CASSRTSGLPGELFF. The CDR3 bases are TGTGCCAGCAGTAGAACTAGCGGGCTACCGGGGGAGCTGTTTTTT.

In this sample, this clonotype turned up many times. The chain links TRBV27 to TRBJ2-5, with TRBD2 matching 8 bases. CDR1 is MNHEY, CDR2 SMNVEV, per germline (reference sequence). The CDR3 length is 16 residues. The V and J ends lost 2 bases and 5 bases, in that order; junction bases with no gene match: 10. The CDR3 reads CASSLGAGERSETQYF. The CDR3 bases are TGTGCCAGCAGTTTAGGAGCGGGAGAGAGGTCGGAGACCCAGTACTTC.

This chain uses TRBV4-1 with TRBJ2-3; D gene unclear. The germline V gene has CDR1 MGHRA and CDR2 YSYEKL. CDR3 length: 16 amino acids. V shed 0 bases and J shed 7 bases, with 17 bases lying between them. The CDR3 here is CASSQEVGNRPYTQYF. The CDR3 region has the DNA TGCGCCAGCAGCCAAGAAGTGGGTAACCGCCCTTATACGCAGTATTTT.

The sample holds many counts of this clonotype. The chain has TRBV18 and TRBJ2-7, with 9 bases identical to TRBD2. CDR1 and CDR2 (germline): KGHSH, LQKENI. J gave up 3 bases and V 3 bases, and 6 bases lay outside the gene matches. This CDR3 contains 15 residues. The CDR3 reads CASSPSGRIGYEQYF. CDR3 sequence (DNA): TGTGCCAGCTCACCTAGCGGGAGAATAGGCTACGAGCAGTACTTC. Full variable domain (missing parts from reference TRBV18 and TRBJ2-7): NAGVMQNPRHLVRRRGQEARLRCSPMKGHSHVYWYRQLPEEGLKFMVYLQKENIIDESGMPKERFSAEFPKEGPSILRIQQVVRGDSAAYFCASSPSGRIGYEQYFGPGTRLTVT.

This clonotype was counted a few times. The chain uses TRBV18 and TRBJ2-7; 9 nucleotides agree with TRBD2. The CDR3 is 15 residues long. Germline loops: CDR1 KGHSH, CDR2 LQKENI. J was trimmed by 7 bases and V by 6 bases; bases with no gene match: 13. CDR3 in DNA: TGTGCCAGCTCCCTGAAGACTGGCGGGAGGGGAGAGCAGTACTTC. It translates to CASSLKTGGRGEQYF.

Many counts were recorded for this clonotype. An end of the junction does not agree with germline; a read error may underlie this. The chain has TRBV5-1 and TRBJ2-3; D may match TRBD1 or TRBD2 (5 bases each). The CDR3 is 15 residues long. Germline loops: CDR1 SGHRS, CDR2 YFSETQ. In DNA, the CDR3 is TGCGCCAGCAGCTCCCGGGACCGGAGCACAAATACGCAGTATTTT. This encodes CASSSRDRSTNTQYF. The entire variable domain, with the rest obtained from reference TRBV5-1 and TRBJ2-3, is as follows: KAGVTQTPRYLIKTRGQQVTLSCSPISGHRSVSWYQQTPGQGLQFLFEYFSETQRNKGNFPGRFSGRQFSNSRSEMNVSTLELGDSALYLCASSSRDRSTNTQYFGPGTRLTVL.

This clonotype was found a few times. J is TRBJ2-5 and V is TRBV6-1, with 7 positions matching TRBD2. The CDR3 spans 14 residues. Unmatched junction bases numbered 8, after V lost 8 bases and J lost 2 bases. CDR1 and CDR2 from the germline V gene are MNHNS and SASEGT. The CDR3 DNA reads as TGTGCCAGCGGTGGTCGGGGGGATCAAGAGACCCAGTACTTC. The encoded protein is CASGGRGDQETQYF.

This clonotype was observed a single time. In DNA form, the CDR3 reads TGTGCCACCAGCAAGTCCGCCAAAAACATTCAGTACTTC. This sequence encodes CATSKSAKNIQYF. V gene TRBV15 combines with J gene TRBJ2-4; D not resolved. Trimming removed 4 bases from V and 1 base from J, with 5 bases in between. CDR1 and CDR2 from the germline V gene are LNHNV and YYDKDF (reference sequence). The CDR3 contains 13 residues.

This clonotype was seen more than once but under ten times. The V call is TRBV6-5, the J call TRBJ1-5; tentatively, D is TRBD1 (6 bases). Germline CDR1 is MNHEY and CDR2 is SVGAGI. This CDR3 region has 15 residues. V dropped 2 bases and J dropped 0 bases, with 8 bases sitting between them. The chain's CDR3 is CASSYGGGSNQPQHF. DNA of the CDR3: TGTGCCAGCAGTTACGGAGGGGGTAGCAATCAGCCCCAGCATTTT.

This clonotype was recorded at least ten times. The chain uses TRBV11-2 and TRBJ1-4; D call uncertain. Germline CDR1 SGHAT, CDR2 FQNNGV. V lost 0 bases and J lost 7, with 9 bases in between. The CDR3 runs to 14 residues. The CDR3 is CASSLDRTGEKLFF. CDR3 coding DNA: TGTGCCAGCAGCTTAGACAGGACTGGTGAAAAACTGTTTTTT.

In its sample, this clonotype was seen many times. CDR3 bases: TGTGCCAGCAGCGCGAGAGGACTGATCTCTGGAAACACCATATATTTT. Its protein is CASSARGLISGNTIYF. The genes are TRBV12-3 or TRBV12-4 and TRBJ1-3, with D unresolved. Trimming removed 6 bases from V and 0 bases from J, with 15 bases in between. The CDR3 has 16 amino acids.

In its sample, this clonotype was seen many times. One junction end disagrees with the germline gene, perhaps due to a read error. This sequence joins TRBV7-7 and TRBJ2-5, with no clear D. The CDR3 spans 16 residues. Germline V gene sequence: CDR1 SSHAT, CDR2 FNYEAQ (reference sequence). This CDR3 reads CASSLVSGPHQETQYF. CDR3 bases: TGTGCTAGCAGCTTAGTCTCAGGACCGCACCAAGAGACCCAGTACTTC.

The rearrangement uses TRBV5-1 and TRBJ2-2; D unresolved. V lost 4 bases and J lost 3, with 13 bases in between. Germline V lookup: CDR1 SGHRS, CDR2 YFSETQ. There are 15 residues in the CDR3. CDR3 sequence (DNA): TGCGCCAGCAGCACCCAAGACCCAGACACCGGGGAGCTGTTTTTT. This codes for CASSTQDPDTGELFF.

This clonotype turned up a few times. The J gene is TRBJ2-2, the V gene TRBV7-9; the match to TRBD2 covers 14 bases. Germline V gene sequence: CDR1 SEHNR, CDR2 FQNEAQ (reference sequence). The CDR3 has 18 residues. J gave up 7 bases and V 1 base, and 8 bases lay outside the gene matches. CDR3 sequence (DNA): TGTGCCAGCAGCTTAGGACTAGCGGGAGGGCCACGGATCGGGGAGCTGTTTTTT. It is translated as CASSLGLAGGPRIGELFF.

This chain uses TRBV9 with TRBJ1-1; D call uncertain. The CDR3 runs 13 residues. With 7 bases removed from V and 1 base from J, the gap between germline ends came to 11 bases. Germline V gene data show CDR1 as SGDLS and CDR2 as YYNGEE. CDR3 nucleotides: TGTGCCAGCGGGATGGGAGGGAACACTGAAGCTTTCTTT. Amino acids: CASGMGGNTEAFF.